A selection of T cell receptor beta chains follows, all from one sample in a study of cytomegalovirus exposure and HLA in healthy donors. Assay: immunoSEQ multiplex PCR; the TCRdb copy retains only in-frame clones and omits some. The data hold under 200,000 clones, with over 65% observed a single time. Input material: PBMCs. These receptors were taken from a man aged 18 to 30 in good health and CMV-seropositive. Each CDR3 is given with its conserved first and last residue. D genes are given only for firm matches. The size entry is marked missing in some rows and otherwise reads once, few, many or a size class.

j_call: TRBJ1-4; d_call: TRBD1; clone_size: once; v_call: TRBV28; cdr3_nt: TGTGCCAGCAGTTTACCTTCAAGGACAGGCCGGCGGAATGAAAAACTGTTTTTT; cdr3_aa: CASSLPSRTGRRNEKLFF
j_call: TRBJ1-5; d_call: .; clone_size: few; v_call: TRBV6-1; cdr3_nt: TGTGCCAGCAGGATCTCAGGGGATAGCAATCAGCCCCAGCATTTT; cdr3_aa: CASRISGDSNQPQHF
j_call: TRBJ1-2; d_call: TRBD1; clone_size: few; v_call: TRBV30; cdr3_nt: TGTGCCTGGAGTGGACCGGGACAGGGGGCAGGCTACACCTTC; cdr3_aa: CAWSGPGQGAGYTF
j_call: TRBJ1-2; d_call: .; clone_size: .; v_call: TRBV30; cdr3_nt: TGTGCCTGGGGACAGACGTATGGCTACACCTTC; cdr3_aa: CAWGQTYGYTF
j_call: TRBJ2-5; d_call: .; clone_size: once; v_call: TRBV9; cdr3_nt: TGTGCCAGCAGCGTGGAGGGACAGCCGCTCCAAGAGACCCAGTACTTC; cdr3_aa: CASSVEGQPLQETQYF
j_call: TRBJ1-2; d_call: TRBD1; clone_size: .; v_call: TRBV5-6; cdr3_nt: TGTGCCAGCAGCGCAGTTGGACAGGGTTATGGCTACACCTTC; cdr3_aa: CASSAVGQGYGYTF
j_call: TRBJ1-1; d_call: TRBD1; clone_size: few; v_call: TRBV5-1; cdr3_nt: TGCGCCAGCAGCTCCGGGACAGGCTTAATGAACACTGAAGCTTTCTTT; cdr3_aa: CASSSGTGLMNTEAFF
j_call: TRBJ1-5; d_call: .; clone_size: .; v_call: TRBV19; cdr3_nt: TGTGCCAGTAGTATATATCGGGAGCACAATCAGCCCCAGCATTTT; cdr3_aa: CASSIYREHNQPQHF
j_call: TRBJ1-2; d_call: TRBD1; clone_size: .; v_call: TRBV6-4; cdr3_nt: TGTGCCAGCAGAGACCGGGACAGGGACCTTCATGGCTACACCTTC; cdr3_aa: CASRDRDRDLHGYTF
j_call: TRBJ2-2; d_call: .; clone_size: .; v_call: TRBV5-4; cdr3_nt: TGTGCCAGCAGCTTAGGACAGCACACCGGGGAGCTGTTTTTT; cdr3_aa: CASSLGQHTGELFF
j_call: TRBJ1-3; d_call: TRBD1; clone_size: .; v_call: TRBV6-6; cdr3_nt: TGTGCCAGCAGCCCCCAGGGGGCCGGAGGAAACACCATATATTTT; cdr3_aa: CASSPQGAGGNTIYF
j_call: TRBJ2-7; d_call: TRBD2; clone_size: once; v_call: TRBV4-1; cdr3_nt: TGCGCCAGCAGCGGTAGCGGGAGCAACGAGCAGTACTTC; cdr3_aa: CASSGSGSNEQYF
j_call: TRBJ1-2; d_call: .; clone_size: .; v_call: TRBV4-2; cdr3_nt: TGTGCCAGCAGCCAAGATTTCTCGACTATGGATGGCTACACCTTC; cdr3_aa: CASSQDFSTMDGYTF
j_call: TRBJ2-2; d_call: TRBD2; clone_size: once; v_call: TRBV11-2; cdr3_nt: TGTGCCAGCAGCTTGGGGACTAGCGGGAGGGCGGGCACCGGGGAGCTGTTTTTT; cdr3_aa: CASSLGTSGRAGTGELFF
j_call: TRBJ2-3; d_call: TRBD2; clone_size: .; v_call: TRBV7-2; cdr3_nt: TGTGCCAGCAGCTTACAGCGGGACTTTGCAGATACGCAGTATTTT; cdr3_aa: CASSLQRDFADTQYF
j_call: TRBJ2-7; d_call: .; clone_size: .; v_call: TRBV29-1; cdr3_nt: TGCAGCGCCATGTCCTGGTCGGCTAGCACCCACGAGCAGTACTTC; cdr3_aa: CSAMSWSASTHEQYF
j_call: TRBJ2-7; d_call: TRBD2; clone_size: .; v_call: TRBV7-9; cdr3_nt: TGTGCCAGCAGTCCACCCAATCTAGCGGGAGGGTACGAGCAGTACTTC; cdr3_aa: CASSPPNLAGGYEQYF
j_call: TRBJ2-7; d_call: .; clone_size: .; v_call: TRBV4-2; cdr3_nt: TGTGCCAGCAGCCAAGGAACTTCGGGAGAATGGCCCTACGAGCAGTACTTC; cdr3_aa: CASSQGTSGEWPYEQYF
j_call: TRBJ2-7; d_call: TRBD1; clone_size: .; v_call: TRBV7-6; cdr3_nt: TGTGCCAGCAGCTTAAATGGGAACAGGGGGAGGTACGAGCAGTACTTC; cdr3_aa: CASSLNGNRGRYEQYF
j_call: TRBJ2-7; d_call: .; clone_size: .; v_call: TRBV4-2; cdr3_nt: TGTGCCAGCAGCCAAGGGGGGGCGGGAGAGGGGAGCTACGAGCAGTACTTC; cdr3_aa: CASSQGGAGEGSYEQYF
j_call: TRBJ1-2; d_call: .; clone_size: .; v_call: TRBV18; cdr3_nt: TGTGCCAGCTCACCCTCGGGAACTAACTATGGCTACACCTTC; cdr3_aa: CASSPSGTNYGYTF
j_call: TRBJ1-3; d_call: .; clone_size: .; v_call: TRBV29-1; cdr3_nt: TGCAGCGCACAAGGGGCGTCTGGAAACACCATATATTTT; cdr3_aa: CSAQGASGNTIYF
j_call: TRBJ1-2; d_call: .; clone_size: .; v_call: TRBV5-1; cdr3_nt: TGCGCCAGCACCGTCACCCCCGGCGGCCTCAACTATGGCTACACCTTC; cdr3_aa: CASTVTPGGLNYGYTF
j_call: TRBJ2-2; d_call: .; clone_size: .; v_call: TRBV6-5; cdr3_nt: TGTGCCAGCAGCAGACCCGGGGGCGGGGAGCTGTTTTTT; cdr3_aa: CASSRPGGGELFF
j_call: TRBJ2-1; d_call: TRBD2; clone_size: .; v_call: TRBV30; cdr3_nt: TGTGCCTGGAGTGTACTCGGGGGGACCTCCTACAATGAGCAGTTCTTC; cdr3_aa: CAWSVLGGTSYNEQFF
j_call: TRBJ2-5; d_call: TRBD2; clone_size: few; v_call: TRBV28; cdr3_nt: TGTGCCAGCAGTTCCCTTAGCGGGAGGGAAGAGACCCAGTACTTC; cdr3_aa: CASSSLSGREETQYF
j_call: TRBJ2-7; d_call: TRBD1; clone_size: .; v_call: TRBV7-2; cdr3_nt: TGTGCCAGCAGCTTGGGGACAGGGGACGTCGACGAGCAGTACTTC; cdr3_aa: CASSLGTGDVDEQYF
j_call: TRBJ1-2; d_call: .; clone_size: .; v_call: TRBV30; cdr3_nt: TGTGCCTGGAGTGTCAGGTCGAGTGATGGCTACACCTTC; cdr3_aa: CAWSVRSSDGYTF
j_call: TRBJ2-5; d_call: .; clone_size: .; v_call: TRBV4-2; cdr3_nt: TGTGCCAGCAGCCAAGCCAAATTTGTGGACAGCCAAGAGACCCAGTACTTC; cdr3_aa: CASSQAKFVDSQETQYF
j_call: TRBJ2-5; d_call: TRBD2; clone_size: .; v_call: TRBV15; cdr3_nt: TGTGCCACCAGCAGAGATCGGGGCGGGAGGGCCGAGACCCAGTACTTC; cdr3_aa: CATSRDRGGRAETQYF
j_call: TRBJ1-1; d_call: .; clone_size: .; v_call: TRBV16; cdr3_nt: TGTGCCAGCAGCCAATCCGGCAGGGGTGGCACTGAAGCTTTCTTT; cdr3_aa: CASSQSGRGGTEAFF
j_call: TRBJ2-1; d_call: .; clone_size: .; v_call: TRBV7-2; cdr3_nt: TGTGCCAGCAGCTTAACTAGCAGTAATGAGCAGTTCTTC; cdr3_aa: CASSLTSSNEQFF
j_call: TRBJ1-2; d_call: .; clone_size: .; v_call: TRBV10-3; cdr3_nt: TGTGCCATCAGTGAGTCCCTTAAGACCCTAGCTAACTATGGCTACACCTTC; cdr3_aa: CAISESLKTLANYGYTF
j_call: TRBJ2-3; d_call: TRBD2; clone_size: once; v_call: TRBV6-6; cdr3_nt: TGTGCCAGCAGTCGGACTAGCGGGAAGGAGTATACGCAGTATTTT; cdr3_aa: CASSRTSGKEYTQYF
j_call: TRBJ2-7; d_call: TRBD2; clone_size: .; v_call: TRBV7-6; cdr3_nt: TGTGCCAGCAGCTCGGAGGGACTAGCGGGAGCTCGGTCCTACGAGCAGTACTTC; cdr3_aa: CASSSEGLAGARSYEQYF
j_call: TRBJ1-1; d_call: TRBD1; clone_size: .; v_call: TRBV18; cdr3_nt: TGTGCCAGCTCCGCGACAGGGGACACTGAAGCTTTCTTT; cdr3_aa: CASSATGDTEAFF
j_call: TRBJ2-5; d_call: .; clone_size: .; v_call: TRBV5-1; cdr3_nt: TGCGCCAGCATGCCGGGACTTCGATACCAAGAGACCCAGTACTTC; cdr3_aa: CASMPGLRYQETQYF
j_call: TRBJ2-7; d_call: .; clone_size: .; v_call: TRBV27; cdr3_nt: TGTGCCAGCAGTTTTCTGGCGTGGGGCGGGGCGGGCGAGCAGTACTTC; cdr3_aa: CASSFLAWGGAGEQYF
j_call: TRBJ2-1; d_call: .; clone_size: .; v_call: TRBV5-1; cdr3_nt: TGCGCCAGCAGCTTGGCCCATGCGGCCGGCGGGTTTGAGCAGTTCTTC; cdr3_aa: CASSLAHAAGGFEQFF
j_call: TRBJ2-2; d_call: .; clone_size: .; v_call: TRBV7-7; cdr3_nt: .; cdr3_aa: CASSLENQGFGAGELFF
j_call: TRBJ2-7; d_call: TRBD2; clone_size: .; v_call: TRBV25-1; cdr3_nt: TGTGCCAGCAGCCGGACTAGCGGGAGCTTCCACGAGCAGTACTTC; cdr3_aa: CASSRTSGSFHEQYF
j_call: TRBJ2-2; d_call: TRBD2; clone_size: .; v_call: TRBV30; cdr3_nt: TGTGCCTGCCCCTTTCTCCCCTATAGCGGGAGGAGAAACACCGGGGAGCTGTTTTTT; cdr3_aa: CACPFLPYSGRRNTGELFF
j_call: TRBJ2-4; d_call: .; clone_size: few; v_call: TRBV27; cdr3_nt: TGTGCCAGCAGTTTACAGGGGGGATACATTCAGTACTTC; cdr3_aa: CASSLQGGYIQYF
j_call: TRBJ1-3; d_call: .; clone_size: .; v_call: TRBV27; cdr3_nt: TGTGCCGGTGTTCGGAGGAGTGGAAACACCATATATTTT; cdr3_aa: CAGVRRSGNTIYF
j_call: TRBJ2-5; d_call: TRBD2; clone_size: .; v_call: TRBV5-4; cdr3_nt: TGTGCCAGCAGCCAAGGAGGGGCGGGAGGAGGACAAGAGACCCAGTACTTC; cdr3_aa: CASSQGGAGGGQETQYF
j_call: TRBJ2-5; d_call: .; clone_size: once; v_call: TRBV5-1; cdr3_nt: TGCGCCAGCAGCTTAAAGGGGGAGACCCAGTACTTC; cdr3_aa: CASSLKGETQYF
j_call: TRBJ1-3; d_call: .; clone_size: few; v_call: TRBV6-6; cdr3_nt: TGTGCCAGCAGTTACCGCGGGGGGTCCGGAGGAAACACCATATATTTT; cdr3_aa: CASSYRGGSGGNTIYF
j_call: TRBJ1-5; d_call: .; clone_size: few; v_call: TRBV6-1; cdr3_nt: TGTGCCAGCAGGGCGGGGTACCCTAGCAATCAGCCCCAGCATTTT; cdr3_aa: CASRAGYPSNQPQHF
j_call: TRBJ2-3; d_call: .; clone_size: .; v_call: TRBV28; cdr3_nt: TGTGCCAGCAGCCTGGGTAGCGAGCCCTTTAGGGATACGCAGTATTTT; cdr3_aa: CASSLGSEPFRDTQYF
j_call: TRBJ1-5; d_call: .; clone_size: few; v_call: TRBV27; cdr3_nt: TGTGCCAGCAGTTTGGGAGGGGCTCAGCCCCAGCATTTT; cdr3_aa: CASSLGGAQPQHF
j_call: TRBJ2-7; d_call: TRBD1; clone_size: .; v_call: TRBV4-1; cdr3_nt: TGCGCCAGCAGCGCTCCGGGACAGGGGGCTTATGAGCAGTACTTC; cdr3_aa: CASSAPGQGAYEQYF
j_call: TRBJ2-5; d_call: .; clone_size: .; v_call: TRBV5-1; cdr3_nt: TGCGCCAGCAGGGACTCTTTCCGGGAGACCCAGTACTTC; cdr3_aa: CASRDSFRETQYF
j_call: TRBJ2-2; d_call: TRBD2; clone_size: .; v_call: TRBV4-2; cdr3_nt: TGTGCCAGCAGCCAAGATCGGGCCAGACTAGCGGGAGACACCGGGGAGCTGTTTTTT; cdr3_aa: CASSQDRARLAGDTGELFF
j_call: TRBJ2-5; d_call: .; clone_size: few; v_call: TRBV6-5; cdr3_nt: TGTGCCAGCAGCATACAGGGTCGAGAGACCCAGTACTTC; cdr3_aa: CASSIQGRETQYF
j_call: TRBJ2-1; d_call: TRBD2; clone_size: .; v_call: TRBV29-1; cdr3_nt: TGCAGCGCGGGACTAGCGGGATCACGGTCCTACAATGAGCAGTTCTTC; cdr3_aa: CSAGLAGSRSYNEQFF